These 3 T cell receptor beta chains were sequenced from one sample in a study of blood T cell repertoires in COVID-19. The data were produced by immunoSEQ multiplex PCR, yet TCRdb's version contains in-frame clones alone and is incomplete. Of 200,000 to 250,000 clones in the sample, around four fifths were seen once. Source material: peripheral blood. All receptors come from an elderly woman with COVID-19, enrolled during active disease.

The sample holds a few counts of this clone. The V and J genes are TRBV25-1 and TRBJ2-7, with D maybe TRBD1 (5 bases). Germline V gives CDR1 MGHDK, CDR2 SYGVNS. The CDR3 runs to 15 residues. The V and J ends lost 4 bases and 1 base respectively, with 14 bases between them. CDR3 DNA sequence: TGTGCCAGCAGTGGGGGCGAGATTGGTTCCTACGAGCAGTACTTC. It is translated as CASSGGEIGSYEQYF.

The rearrangement links TRBV10-2 to TRBJ2-5; 14 nucleotides line up with TRBD2. In germline, CDR1 is WSHSY, CDR2 SAAADI. There are 19 residues in the CDR3. V was pared by 4 bases and J by 1 base, with 11 bases of the junction left unmatched. CDR3 sequence reads: CASSARGLAGGILQETQYF. DNA of the CDR3: TGCGCCAGCAGTGCCCGCGGACTAGCGGGGGGTATCCTCCAAGAGACCCAGTACTTC.

The chain couples TRBV5-4 to TRBJ2-7; no clear D gene. The V and J ends lost 2 bases and 4 bases respectively, with 19 bases between them. CDR3 length equals 16 residues. The V gene's germline CDR1 is SGHNT and CDR2 YYREEE (reference sequence). In nucleotides, the CDR3 is TGTGCCAGCAGCTTAAGAGGTGGCGGCAGACCTTACGAGCAGTACTTC. This encodes CASSLRGGGRPYEQYF.